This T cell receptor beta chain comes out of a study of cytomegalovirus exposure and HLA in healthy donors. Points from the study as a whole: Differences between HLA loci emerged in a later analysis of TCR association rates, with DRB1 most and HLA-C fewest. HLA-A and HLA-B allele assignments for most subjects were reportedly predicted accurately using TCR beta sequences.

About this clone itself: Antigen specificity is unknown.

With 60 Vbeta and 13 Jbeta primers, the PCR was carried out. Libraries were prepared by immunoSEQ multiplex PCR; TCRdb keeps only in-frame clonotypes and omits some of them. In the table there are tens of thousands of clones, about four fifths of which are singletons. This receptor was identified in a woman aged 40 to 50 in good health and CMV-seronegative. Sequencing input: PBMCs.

CDR3 in amino acids: CASVADRVNQPQHF. The DNA of the CDR3 is TGTGCCAGCGTGGCGGACAGGGTAAATCAGCCCCAGCATTTT. V is TRBV2 and J is TRBJ1-5; 8 nucleotides align to TRBD1. The V and J ends lost 8 bases and 4 bases, in that order; junction bases with no gene match: 7. Germline CDR1 reads SNHLY; CDR2 reads FYNNEI. CDR3 length: 14 amino acids.